The sequence of this T cell receptor beta chain was determined in a study of shared clonotypes between healthy human individuals. Sequenced by immunoSEQ multiplex PCR; TCRdb stores in-frame clones only, minus some. This sample has about 2,100,000 clones, with about 93% found just once. Positive CCR7 selection of CD45RO-negative cells yielded the naive CD8 cells, and terminally differentiated effector memory CD45RA+ cells were excluded. CDR1 LGHNA and CDR2 YNFKEQ come from the germline V gene. This CDR3 has 13 residues. V lost 5 bases, J lost 7 bases, and 14 bases lay in between. The specimen sequenced was naive CD8+ T cells from PBMCs. The clonotype was recovered from a man aged 18 to 30 in good health. Some clones in this sample may be carry-over from other donors' samples. The chain uses TRBV4-2 and TRBJ1-1, with D possibly being TRBD1 (6 bases). CDR3 DNA: TGTGCCAGCAGCTCCGAGGACAGCAATGAAGCTTTCTTT. Translating gives CASSSEDSNEAFF.